The next 12 T cell receptor beta chains were all read from a single sample in a study of T cell repertoires in cytomegalovirus infection (dated by TCRdb to the late 2010s). The sample's treatment or condition label, decoded: in vitro stimulation with specific CMV peptide epitopes to enrich CMV-specific T cells. Sequenced on an Illumina HiSeq 1500. The public sequencing data were trimmed at Q25 with fastp and processed into clonotypes with MiXCR by TCRdb, which kept only in-frame beta chains. Each CDR3 protein gets just one entry, which takes the most common genes and DNA from the rows behind it. Across this sample there are a few hundred thousand distinct CDR3 sequences, with approximately 22% seen only once. The top ten hold approximately 19% of the sample. What these receptors recognize is not known. The material was cultured PBMCs, obtained from culture after CMV antigen stimulation. The receptors originated from a human donor in good health (CMV status not recorded). Some clones in this sample may be carry-over from other donors' samples.

In its sample, this clonotype was seen many times. The chain links TRBV7-9 to TRBJ1-1; D is undetermined. The V gene lost 4 bases and the J gene lost 1 base, with 13 bases spanning the gap. Looked up from germline, CDR1 is SEHNR and CDR2 is FQNEAQ (reference sequence). The CDR3 consists of 15 residues. The chain's CDR3 is CASSSPKGENTEAFF. DNA for the CDR3: TGTGCCAGCAGCTCCCCAAAGGGAGAGAACACTGAAGCTTTCTTT.

CDR3 protein: CASSFGQGEAFF. The CDR3 region has the DNA TGTGCCAGCAGCTTTGGACAGGGTGAAGCTTTCTTT. This chain joins TRBV7-9 and TRBJ1-1, with TRBD1 matching 8 bases. The CDR3 has 12 amino acids. Germline CDR1 and CDR2: SEHNR and FQNEAQ (reference sequence). The ends lost 3 bases at V and 7 bases at J; junction bases unmatched: 1.

The gene calls are TRBV14 and TRBJ2-1; 9 positions match TRBD2. V shed 0 bases and J 4 bases; nucleotides not matched to a gene: 13. The CDR3 runs 19 residues. Germline V lookup: CDR1 SGHDN, CDR2 FVKESK. Here the CDR3 reads CASSQDWAVSGSRYNEQFF. CDR3 sequence (DNA): TGTGCCAGCAGCCAAGATTGGGCTGTTAGCGGGAGTAGATACAATGAGCAGTTCTTC.

In its sample, this clonotype was seen a few times. V gene TRBV9 combines with J gene TRBJ1-2, with D perhaps TRBD1 (6 bases). The germline CDR1 and CDR2 sequences are SGDLS and YYNGEE. Trimming took off 4 bases at V and 6 bases at J, with 25 bases between the two ends. There are 17 residues in the CDR3. CDR3 sequence: CASSSGPTGTLRDGYTF. The CDR3 coding sequence is TGTGCCAGCAGCAGTGGTCCCACCGGGACATTAAGAGATGGCTACACCTTC.

This clonotype was recorded a few times. The chain has TRBV6-2 or TRBV6-3 and TRBJ2-3; no definite D call. Germline CDR1 and CDR2: MNHEY and SVGEGT. V shed 5 bases and J shed 2 bases, with 8 bases lying between them. The CDR3 spans 13 residues. CDR3 nucleotides: TGTGCCAGCAGTCAGCCCCCCACAGATACGCAGTATTTT. Its protein product is CASSQPPTDTQYF.

This clonotype showed up just once. The genes are TRBV10-3 and TRBJ2-7; 8 bases fit TRBD1. CDR3 length: 15 amino acids. Per germline, CDR1 ENHRY and CDR2 SYGVKD. The J segment lost 12 bases and the V segment lost 0 bases, leaving 13 bases of the junction unmatched. CDR3 sequence (DNA): TGTGCCATCAGTGAGTCGACTCGAGCAGGGGGCCCCGGGTACTTC. This codes for CAISESTRAGGPGYF.

To note about this clonotype: One base away lies a much larger clone, so this may be a sequencing read error. CDR3 loop: CASSPGQGPMNTEASF. The CDR3 nucleotides read TGTGCCAGCAGCCCGGGACAGGGGCCCATGAACACTGAAGCTTCCTTT. The V and J genes are TRBV6-6 and TRBJ1-1; 10 positions match TRBD1. The length of the CDR3 is 16 residues. CDR1 is MNHNY, CDR2 SVGAGI, per germline (reference sequence).

A few counts support this clonotype. The V call is TRBV20-1, the J call TRBJ2-7, with 9 positions matching TRBD1. Germline CDR1 reads DFQATT; CDR2 reads SNEGSKA (reference sequence). The CDR3 length is 14 residues. V shed 6 bases, J shed 1 base, and the junction held 7 bases outside the gene matches. The CDR3 nucleotides read TGCAGTGCCGAAGGACAGGGGCTTTCCTACGAGCAGTACTTC. It encodes CSAEGQGLSYEQYF.

This clonotype came up many times. The chain employs TRBV4-1 and TRBJ2-7; 11 bases are shared with TRBD2. The CDR3 runs 15 residues. Germline lookup yields CDR1 MGHRA and CDR2 YSYEKL. With 4 bases clipped from V and 2 bases from J, the junction kept 4 bases outside the gene matches. As DNA, the CDR3 is TGCGCCAGCAGCCCCAGACTAGCGGGAACCTACGAGCAGTACTTC. It codes for CASSPRLAGTYEQYF.

This clonotype was observed a handful of times. The rearrangement uses TRBV2 and TRBJ2-7, with a possible D match to TRBD1 (6 bases). Germline loops: CDR1 SNHLY, CDR2 FYNNEI. The CDR3 length is 15 residues. V was trimmed by 3 bases and J by 1 base, leaving 13 bases between them. As DNA, the CDR3 is TGTGCCAGCAGTGATTACCAGGGGCCTTCCTACGAGCAGTACTTC. This codes for CASSDYQGPSYEQYF.

The CDR3 region is CSASRGYNEQFF. CDR3 sequence (DNA): TGCAGTGCCTCTCGGGGGTACAATGAGCAGTTCTTC. The rearrangement links TRBV20-1 to TRBJ2-1; D possibly corresponds to TRBD2 (6 bases). V lost 6 bases and J 4 bases, leaving 10 bases between the germline ends. Per the germline V gene, CDR1 is DFQATT and CDR2 is SNEGSKA (reference sequence). The CDR3 loop spans 12 amino acids.

In this sample, this clonotype turned up a few times. The chain uses TRBV5-8 and TRBJ1-2; 9 bases match TRBD1. CDR3 length equals 12 residues. Germline CDR1 SGHTS, CDR2 YDEGEE. Trimming at V came to 2 bases and at J to 7 bases, leaving 0 bases not matched to a gene. The CDR3 DNA sequence: TGTGCCAGCAGCTTACAGGGGGCTGGCTACACCTTC. Its translation: CASSLQGAGYTF.